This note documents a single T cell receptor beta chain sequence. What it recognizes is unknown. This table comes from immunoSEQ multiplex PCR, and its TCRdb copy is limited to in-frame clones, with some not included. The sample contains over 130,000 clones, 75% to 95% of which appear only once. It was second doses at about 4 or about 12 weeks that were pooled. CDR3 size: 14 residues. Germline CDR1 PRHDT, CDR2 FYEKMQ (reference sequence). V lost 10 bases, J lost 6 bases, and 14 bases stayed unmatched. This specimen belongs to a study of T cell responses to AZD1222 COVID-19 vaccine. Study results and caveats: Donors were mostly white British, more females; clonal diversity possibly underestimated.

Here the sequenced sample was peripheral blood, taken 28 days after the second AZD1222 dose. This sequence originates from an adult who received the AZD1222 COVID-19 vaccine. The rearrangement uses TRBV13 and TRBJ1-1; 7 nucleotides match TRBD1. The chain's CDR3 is CATGGTGDIAEAFF. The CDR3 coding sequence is TGTGCCACTGGGGGCACAGGGGATATCGCTGAAGCTTTCTTT.